The clone carrying this T cell receptor beta chain was observed once. Its antigen is currently unknown. These data come from a study of STAT5B mutations in CD4+ large granular lymphocyte leukemia. Notes on the study in general: Patient CD4-sorted repertoires looked more clonal than healthy CD4+ repertoires, even without putative leukemic clones.

Control samples were healthy donors' buffy coats. The method was immunoSEQ multiplex PCR; TCRdb's version includes in-frame clones alone and lacks a portion of them. Of nearly 35,000 clones listed, about 65% were seen once; the top ten hold 1.5% to 2%. The sequenced material came from CD4+ T cells from blood buffy coats. This TCR was sampled from a human donor in good health.

CDR3 sequence: CASSSRQGERNEQFF. The CDR3, as DNA: TGTGCCAGCAGTTCCCGACAGGGGGAAAGGAATGAGCAGTTCTTC. The gene calls are TRBV6-5 and TRBJ2-1; 9 bases are shared with TRBD1. V gave up 4 bases and J gave up 7 bases; unmatched junction bases: 8. The V gene's germline CDR1 is MNHEY and CDR2 SVGAGI. CDR3 length: 15 residues.